This T cell receptor (beta chain) was captured in a study of blood T cells in healthy people across ages. Across the whole study: Template switching picked up about one barcoded beta molecule for each two T cells.

With a J-beta primer mix and a sample-barcoded 5' primer, a second PCR ran about 7 to 12 cycles. MiXCR was run by TCRdb on the 5' RACE reads, yielding one entry per CDR3 protein. The sample shows 2 million or so distinct CDR3 sequences, about 50% of them seen only once. PBMCs were isolated at a quantity of at least 6 million per sample. This TCR was recovered from a woman between 40 and 55 years old in good health. Source material: blood.

CDR3 residues: CASRLSGTGSYEQYF. CDR3 nucleotide sequence: TGTGCCAGCAGACTCTCCGGGACAGGGAGCTACGAGCAGTACTTC. V and J are TRBV6-2 or TRBV6-3 and TRBJ2-7; 9 nucleotides align to TRBD1. The junction had 9 bases not matched to a gene; V was cut back by 6 bases and J by 3 bases. The CDR3 is 15 amino acids. Germline loops: CDR1 MNHEY, CDR2 SVGEGT.